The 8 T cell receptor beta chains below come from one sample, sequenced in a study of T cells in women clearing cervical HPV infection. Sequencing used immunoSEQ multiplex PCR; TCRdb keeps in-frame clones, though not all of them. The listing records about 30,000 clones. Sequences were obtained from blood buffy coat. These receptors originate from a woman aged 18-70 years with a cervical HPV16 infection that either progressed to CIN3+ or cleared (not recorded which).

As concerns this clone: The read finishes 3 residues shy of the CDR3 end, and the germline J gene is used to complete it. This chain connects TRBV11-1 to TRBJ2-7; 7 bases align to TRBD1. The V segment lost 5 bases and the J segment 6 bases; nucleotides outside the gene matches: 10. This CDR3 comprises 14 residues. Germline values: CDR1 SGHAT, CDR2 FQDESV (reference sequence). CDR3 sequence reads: CASSRKGASGEQYF. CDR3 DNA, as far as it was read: TGTGCCAGCAGCCGAAAGGGGGCTTCGGGCGAG.

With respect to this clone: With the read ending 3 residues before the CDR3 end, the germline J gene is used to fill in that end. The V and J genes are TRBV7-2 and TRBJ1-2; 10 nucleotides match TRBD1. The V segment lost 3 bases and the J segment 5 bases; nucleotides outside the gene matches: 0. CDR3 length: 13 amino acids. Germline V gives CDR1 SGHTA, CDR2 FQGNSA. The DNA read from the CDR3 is TGTGCCAGCAGCTTGGGACAGGGGTATGGC. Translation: CASSLGQGYG. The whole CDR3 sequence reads CASSLGQGYGYTF. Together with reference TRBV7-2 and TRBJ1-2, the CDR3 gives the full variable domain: GAGVSQSPSNKVTEKGKDVELRCDPISGHTALYWYRQSLGQGLEFLIYFQGNSAPDKSGLPSDRFSAERTGGSVSTLTIQRTQQEDSAVYLCASSLGQGYGYTFGSGTRLTVV.

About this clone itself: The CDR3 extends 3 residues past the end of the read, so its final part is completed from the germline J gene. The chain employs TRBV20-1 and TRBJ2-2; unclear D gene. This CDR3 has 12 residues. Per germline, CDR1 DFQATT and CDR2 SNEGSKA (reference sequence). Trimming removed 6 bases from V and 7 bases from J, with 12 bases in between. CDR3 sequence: CSASISDGELFF. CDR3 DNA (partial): TGCAGTGCCTCAATTAGTGACGGGGAG.

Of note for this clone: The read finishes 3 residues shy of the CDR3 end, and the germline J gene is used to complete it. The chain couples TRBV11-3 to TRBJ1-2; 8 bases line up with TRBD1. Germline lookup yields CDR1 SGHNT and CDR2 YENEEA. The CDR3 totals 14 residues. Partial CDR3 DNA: TGTGCCAGCAGCCTCGACAGGGGATCGTCGGGC. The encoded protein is CASSLDRGSSG. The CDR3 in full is CASSLDRGSSGYTF.

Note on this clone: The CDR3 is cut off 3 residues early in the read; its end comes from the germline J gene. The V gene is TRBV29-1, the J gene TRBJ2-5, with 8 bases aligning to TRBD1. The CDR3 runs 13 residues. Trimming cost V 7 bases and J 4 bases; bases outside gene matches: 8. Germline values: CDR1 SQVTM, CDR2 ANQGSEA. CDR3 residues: CSALRQGPETQYF. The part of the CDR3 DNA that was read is TGCAGCGCCCTAAGACAGGGGCCAGAGACC.

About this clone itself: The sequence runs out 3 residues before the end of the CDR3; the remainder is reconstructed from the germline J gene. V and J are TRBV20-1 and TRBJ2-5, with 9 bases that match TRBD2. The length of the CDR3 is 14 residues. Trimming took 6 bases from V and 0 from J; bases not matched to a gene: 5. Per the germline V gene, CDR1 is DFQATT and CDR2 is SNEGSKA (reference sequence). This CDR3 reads CSATSGWYQETQYF. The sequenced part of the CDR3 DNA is TGCAGTGCCACTAGCGGGTGGTACCAAGAGACC.

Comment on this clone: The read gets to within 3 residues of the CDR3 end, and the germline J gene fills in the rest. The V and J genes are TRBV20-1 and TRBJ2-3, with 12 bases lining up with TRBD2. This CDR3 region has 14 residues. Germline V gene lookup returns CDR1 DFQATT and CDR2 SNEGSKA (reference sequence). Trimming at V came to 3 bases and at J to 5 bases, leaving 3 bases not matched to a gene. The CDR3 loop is CSARTSGGRDTQYF. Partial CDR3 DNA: TGCAGTGCTAGGACTAGCGGGGGTAGAGATACG.

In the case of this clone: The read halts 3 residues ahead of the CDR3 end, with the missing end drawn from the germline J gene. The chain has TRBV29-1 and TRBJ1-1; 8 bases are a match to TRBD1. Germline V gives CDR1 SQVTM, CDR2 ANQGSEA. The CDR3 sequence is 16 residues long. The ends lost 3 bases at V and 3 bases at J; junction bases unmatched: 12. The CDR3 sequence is CSVDGGQGAGDTEAFF. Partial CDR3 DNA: TGCAGCGTTGATGGGGGGCAGGGGGCGGGGGACACTGAA. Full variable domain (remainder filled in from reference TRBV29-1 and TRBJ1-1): SAVISQKPSRDICQRGTSLTIQCQVDSQVTMMFWYRQQPGQSLTLIATANQGSEATYESGFVIDKFPISRPNLTFSTLTVSNMSPEDSSIYLCSVDGGQGAGDTEAFFGQGTRLTVV.